The rows below give T cell receptor beta chains drawn from one sample of a study of blood T cells in healthy people across ages. TCRdb reprocessed the 5' RACE reads via MiXCR and lists one record per CDR3 protein. The table records around 780,000 distinct CDR3 sequences, 25% to 30% of them present only once. The data were also submitted as part of a second study, on T cells of mothers and their children.

Sequencing used blood. These TCRs come from a boy aged 10-17 years in good health. CDR3s include the opening cysteine and the closing phenylalanine or tryptophan. Each record gives: D gene, V gene, clone size, J gene, CDR3 DNA, CDR3 protein. D genes are given only for firm matches. Size tells how often a clone was seen (once, few, many) or the class of an expanded clone, and some rows leave it out.

NA	TRBV12-3/TRBV12-4	NA	TRBJ1-2	TGTGCCATCACTCGCGGGAACTATGGCTACACCTTC	CAITRGNYGYTF
TRBD1	TRBV20-1	NA	TRBJ2-7	TGCAGTGCTGCTAAGCACAGGGGGCGCGATTCCTACGAGCAGTACTTC	CSAAKHRGRDSYEQYF
NA	TRBV20-1	once	TRBJ2-7	TGCAGTGCTAGAGATTGGGGCGGGGGCCGAGGGTTGTACGAGCAGTACTTC	CSARDWGGGRGLYEQYF
NA	TRBV7-6	NA	TRBJ2-3	TGTGCCAGCAGTTTACAGGGCCGGGTAACAGATACGCAGTATTTT	CASSLQGRVTDTQYF
TRBD2	TRBV5-1	NA	TRBJ2-5	TGCGCCAGCAGCTCAAGACTAGCGGGGACGGAGACCCAGTACTTC	CASSSRLAGTETQYF
TRBD1	TRBV12-3/TRBV12-4	NA	TRBJ1-2	TGTGCCAGCAGCAGCGGGACAGGGCTTTCCTACTATGGCTACACCTTC	CASSSGTGLSYYGYTF
NA	TRBV7-6	few	TRBJ2-7	TGTGCCAGCAGCCTGTCGAGGGGACTCCTAAATGAGGAGCAGTACTTC	CASSLSRGLLNEEQYF
TRBD1	TRBV11-2	NA	TRBJ2-7	TGTGCCAGCAGCTCCAGACAGGGGTTAGCCGAGCAGTACTTC	CASSSRQGLAEQYF
NA	TRBV3-1	few	TRBJ2-5	TGTGCCAGCAGCCGGGCGGGCACCCAAGAGACCCAGTACTTC	CASSRAGTQETQYF
TRBD2	TRBV6-6	once	TRBJ2-7	TGTGCCAGCACCGGGACTAGCGGGGGTCGAGGGGAGCAGTACTTC	CASTGTSGGRGEQYF
TRBD2	TRBV2	many	TRBJ2-7	TGTGCCAGCAGGACCGGGGGGGGCTACCTCTCCTACGAGCAGTACTTC	CASRTGGGYLSYEQYF
TRBD1	TRBV20-1	NA	TRBJ2-1	TGCAGTGCTCGGGACAGCCTCTCCTACAATGAGCAGTTCTTC	CSARDSLSYNEQFF
TRBD1	TRBV12-3/TRBV12-4	NA	TRBJ1-4	TGTGCCAGCAGTTTAAGGGGGCGGGAAACTAATGAAAAACTGTTTTTT	CASSLRGRETNEKLFF
NA	TRBV11-2	NA	TRBJ2-3	TGTGCCAGCAGGCATTTTAGGGGGAACACAGATACGCAGTATTTT	CASRHFRGNTDTQYF
NA	TRBV18	NA	TRBJ2-4	TGTGCCAGCTCCCCGGGGACATTTGAACAAAACATTCAGTACTTC	CASSPGTFEQNIQYF
NA	TRBV12-3/TRBV12-4	NA	TRBJ2-5	TGTGCCAGCAGTTTTAGTCTACTAGCAGAAGAGACCCAGTACTTC	CASSFSLLAEETQYF
NA	TRBV19	NA	TRBJ1-1	TGTGCCAGTAGTATAACAGGTGGTGAAGCTTTCTTT	CASSITGGEAFF
NA	TRBV6-1	NA	TRBJ2-3	TGTGCCAGCAGTAAACTCCTAAGCACAGGGAGGAGCACAGATACGCAGTATTTT	CASSKLLSTGRSTDTQYF
TRBD1	TRBV7-2	NA	TRBJ2-1	TGTGCCAGCAGCTTAGGGACAGGGGACCCCAGAAGGAATGAGCAGTTCTTC	CASSLGTGDPRRNEQFF
NA	TRBV10-3	NA	TRBJ2-2	TGTGCCATCAGTTGGGCAGGGGTCGACACCGGGGAGCTGTTTTTT	CAISWAGVDTGELFF
NA	TRBV10-3	NA	TRBJ2-7	TGTGCCATCAGCGAGACAGACTACGAGCAGTACTTC	CAISETDYEQYF
NA	TRBV5-1	NA	TRBJ1-1	TGCGCCAGCAGTGTGGGGGCGGGGAACACTGAAGCTTTCTTT	CASSVGAGNTEAFF
NA	TRBV7-2	NA	TRBJ1-2	TGTGCCAGCAGCTTCTCTAACAGCTTCTATGGCTACACCTTC	CASSFSNSFYGYTF
NA	TRBV2	few	TRBJ1-4	TGTGCCAGCAGGGACCCCCGAGGAAGAAAACTGTTCTTT	CASRDPRGRKLFF
NA	TRBV12-3/TRBV12-4	few	TRBJ1-4	TGTGCCAGCAGGCCCTCGGGGCGAGGGGAAAAACTGTTTTTT	CASRPSGRGEKLFF
NA	TRBV23-1	few	TRBJ1-3	TGCGCCAGCAGTCAATTAAGATTGCGTCGCCATCGCTCTGGAAACACCATATATTTT	CASSQLRLRRHRSGNTIYF
NA	TRBV27	NA	TRBJ1-2	TGTGCCAGCAGTCCAGGGGTTGCGTATGGCTACACCTTC	CASSPGVAYGYTF
NA	TRBV15	NA	TRBJ1-1	TGTGCCACCAGCAGAGACCCGCGCCACACTGAAGCTTTCTTT	CATSRDPRHTEAFF
TRBD2	TRBV10-2	NA	TRBJ2-1	TGCGCCAGCAGTGATATTAGCGGGGGTTCCTACAATGAGCAGTTCTTC	CASSDISGGSYNEQFF
TRBD2	TRBV3-1	few	TRBJ2-2	TGTGCCAGCAGCCCGAACCCCGGGACTAGCGGGGGATCGAACACCGGGGAGCTGTTTTTT	CASSPNPGTSGGSNTGELFF
NA	TRBV5-1	NA	TRBJ2-1	TGCGCCAGCAGCCCCGAGCCCAGGGACAATGAGCAGTTCTTC	CASSPEPRDNEQFF
NA	TRBV5-1	few	TRBJ2-2	TGCGCCAGCAGCTTGGCGTCGGCAGGGTTGGTCTTGAACACCGGGGAGCTGTTTTTT	CASSLASAGLVLNTGELFF
NA	TRBV7-9	NA	TRBJ2-1	TGTGCCAGCAGCCAGACGGGCGGAGGGATGAGAAATGAGCAGTTCTTC	CASSQTGGGMRNEQFF
NA	TRBV7-6	NA	TRBJ2-5	TGTGCCAGCAGCTTTAGCTTGGTTGGGGAGACCCAGTACTTC	CASSFSLVGETQYF
NA	TRBV3-1	few	TRBJ2-5	TGTGCCAGCAGCCAAACGGCGGAGACCCAGTACTTC	CASSQTAETQYF
TRBD2	TRBV12-3/TRBV12-4	few	TRBJ2-2	TGTGCCAGCAGTCTGACTAGCGGGGTTATTAGCGGGGAGCTGTTTTTT	CASSLTSGVISGELFF
NA	TRBV12-3/TRBV12-4	NA	TRBJ1-2	TGTGCCAGCAGTCTTATGCGTGACAGTAATGGCTACACCTTC	CASSLMRDSNGYTF
NA	TRBV20-1	NA	TRBJ2-5	TGCAGTGCTTCAACACGGGCAAGTGGGACCCAGTACTTC	CSASTRASGTQYF
TRBD1	TRBV6-5	NA	TRBJ1-1	TGTGCCAGCAGTCAGACAGGGTGGGCCACTGAAGCTTTCTTT	CASSQTGWATEAFF
TRBD1	TRBV7-8	few	TRBJ2-7	TGTGCCAGCAGCTCGGGGCAGGGGGCGCTGAACGAGCAGTACTTC	CASSSGQGALNEQYF
NA	TRBV5-1	NA	TRBJ1-5	TGCGCCAGGCGGTGGAGGGCCTCCAATCAGCCCCAGCATTTT	CARRWRASNQPQHF
NA	TRBV3-1	NA	TRBJ1-2	TGTGCCAGCAGCACAACAGGGTACTATGGCTACACCTTC	CASSTTGYYGYTF
TRBD1	TRBV4-2	many	TRBJ1-4	TGTGCCAGCAGCCAAGATCAGCAGGGACAGGGGAATGAAAAACTGTTTTTT	CASSQDQQGQGNEKLFF
NA	TRBV29-1	NA	TRBJ1-2	TGCAGCGTCCCCAACAGACAGAAGAACTATGGCTACACCTTC	CSVPNRQKNYGYTF
TRBD2	TRBV6-1	NA	TRBJ2-2	TGTGCCAGCAGGCCCCCCTTAGCGGGGGGGAACACCGGGGAGCTGTTTTTT	CASRPPLAGGNTGELFF
NA	TRBV27	few	TRBJ2-6	TGTGCCAGCAAGACAAGACTCATCTCTGGGGCCAACGTCCTGACTTTC	CASKTRLISGANVLTF
TRBD1	TRBV28	NA	TRBJ2-5	TGTGCCAGCAGACTACAGGGGGCTGGGACCCAGTACTTC	CASRLQGAGTQYF
TRBD2	TRBV6-1	few	TRBJ2-5	TGTGCCACCCACCCGGGGACTAGCGGGGGATCCCAAGAGACCCAGTACTTC	CATHPGTSGGSQETQYF
TRBD1	TRBV10-3	NA	TRBJ2-5	TGTGCCATCAGTAAGCCAGACAGGGGAGAGGAGACCCAGTACTTC	CAISKPDRGEETQYF
NA	TRBV6-5	NA	TRBJ2-1	TGTGCCAGCACCAGGACAGACCACAATGAGCAGTTCTTC	CASTRTDHNEQFF
NA	TRBV5-6	few	TRBJ2-7	TGTGCCAGCAGCTTGCAAGGTCCCCACCTCTACGAGCAGTACTTC	CASSLQGPHLYEQYF
NA	TRBV5-5	many	TRBJ1-4	TGTGCCAGCAGCTTGCTCGGGGGGAATGAAAAACTGTTTTTT	CASSLLGGNEKLFF
NA	TRBV7-9	NA	TRBJ2-5	TGTGCCAGCAGCCCTGGGACTCTCAGTGAGACCCAGTACTTC	CASSPGTLSETQYF
TRBD2	TRBV4-1	NA	TRBJ2-1	TGCGCCAGCAGCCAAGAGGGACTAGTTCTGTTCTTC	CASSQEGLVLFF
NA	TRBV6-5	NA	TRBJ2-7	TGTGCCAGCAGTTACTCCGGCCGCTCCTACGAGCAGTGCTTC	CASSYSGRSYEQCF
TRBD2	TRBV7-9	many	TRBJ2-7	TGTGCCAGCAGCTTAGTCGTGTACGGCGGGGGGGAGGAGCAGTACTTC	CASSLVVYGGGEEQYF
TRBD1	TRBV20-1	few	TRBJ2-1	TGCAGTGCTCCACCGGGACAGGGGAATGAGCAGTTCTTC	CSAPPGQGNEQFF